This TCR beta chain was obtained from a study of blood T cell repertoires in COVID-19. Overall study context: Samples taken during acute and convalescent COVID-19 were collected in the United States, Italy and Spain. Sample material is recorded as cDNA or gDNA derived from T cells, B-cell-depleted T cells, or PBMCs.

Patients of the Seattle cohort, enrolled during active infection, were followed longitudinally. As originally analysed: The authors estimated nucleated cell counts from reference gene primer amplification. Generated by immunoSEQ multiplex PCR, the TCRdb table keeps only in-frame clones and is missing some. V, J and clone size were drawn from that table, and D and trimming were deduced from the DNA. Among about 160,000 clones, about 85% were seen once, and the ten largest hold approximately 7%. The V gene's germline CDR1 is MNHNS and CDR2 SASEGT. Losses at the gene ends were 1 base for V and 2 bases for J; bases not matched to a gene: 6. The CDR3 consists of 16 residues.

This sequence joins TRBV6-1 and TRBJ2-7, with 9 bases fitting TRBD2. Input material: peripheral blood. This clonotype was sampled from a man older than 75 with COVID-19, enrolled during active disease. CDR3 bases: TGTGCCAGCAGTGAAGGGGCGCGGGGGGGCCCCTACGAGCAGTACTTC. This gives the protein CASSEGARGGPYEQYF.